This T cell receptor beta chain was identified during a study of memory CD8 T cells in hepatitis C reinfection. The wider study: Samples before reinfection came 55 to 20 weeks prior to detection.

Profiling relied on immunoSEQ multiplex PCR, and the TCRdb table lists in-frame clones only, not all of them. The sample includes over 50,000 clones, nearly 90% of them seen just once. Time point denoted: pre-reinfection, 55 to 20 weeks before reinfection detection. The sorted cells went straight to TCR sequencing with no prior in vitro expansion. Donors came from people who inject drugs enrolled in HEPCO, Canada. Germline trimming cut 4 bases from V and 9 bases from J; bases unmatched to any gene: 9. Germline CDR1 MGHRA, CDR2 YSYEKL. The CDR3 is 14 amino acids. The sequencing input was naive CD8+ T cells sorted from blood. The chain combines TRBV4-1 with TRBJ2-1; 7 bases are shared with TRBD1. The TCR originated in a man aged 18 to 30 with hepatitis C virus infection. CDR3 loop: CASSPSLTGTEQFF. The CDR3, as DNA: TGCGCCAGCAGCCCATCCTTGACAGGGACTGAGCAGTTCTTC.